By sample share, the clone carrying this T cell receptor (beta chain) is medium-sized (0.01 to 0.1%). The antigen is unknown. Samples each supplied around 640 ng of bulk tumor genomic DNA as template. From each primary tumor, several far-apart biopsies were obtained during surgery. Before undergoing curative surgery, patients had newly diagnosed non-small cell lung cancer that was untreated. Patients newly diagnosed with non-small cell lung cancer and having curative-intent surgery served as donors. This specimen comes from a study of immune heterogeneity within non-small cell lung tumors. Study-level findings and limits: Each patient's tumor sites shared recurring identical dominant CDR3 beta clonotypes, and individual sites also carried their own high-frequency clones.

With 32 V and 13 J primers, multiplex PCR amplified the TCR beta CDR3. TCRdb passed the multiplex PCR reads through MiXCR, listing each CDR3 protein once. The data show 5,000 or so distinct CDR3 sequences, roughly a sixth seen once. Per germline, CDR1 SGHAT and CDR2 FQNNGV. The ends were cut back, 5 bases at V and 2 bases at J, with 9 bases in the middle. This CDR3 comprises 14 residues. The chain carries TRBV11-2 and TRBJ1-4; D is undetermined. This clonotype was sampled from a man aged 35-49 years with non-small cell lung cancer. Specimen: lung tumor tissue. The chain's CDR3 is CASSHGRTNEKLFF. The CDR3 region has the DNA TGTGCCAGCAGCCATGGAAGGACTAATGAAAAACTGTTTTTT.